The 5 T cell receptor beta chains reported below all come from one sample, sequenced in a study of CD8+CD57+ T cells in acquired aplastic anemia. In patients chosen for sequencing, flow cytometry had shown CD8+CD57+ cell expansion. Genomic DNA provided the template from which TCR beta VDJ and CDR3 profiles were obtained. Using its own MiXCR run on the reads, TCRdb lists one record per CDR3 protein. The table records 450,000 to 600,000 distinct CDR3 sequences, approximately 33% of them present only once. Input material: sorted CD4+, CD8+, or CD8+CD57+ T cells (not recorded which) from PBMCs. The receptor set was obtained from a human donor with aplastic anemia.

This clonotype occurred many times. This sequence joins TRBV25-1 and TRBJ2-1; 10 bases map to TRBD2. With V trimmed by 2 bases and J by 14 bases, 6 bases remained unmatched. Germline CDR1 and CDR2: MGHDK and SYGVNS. The CDR3 length is 13 residues. The DNA of the CDR3 is TGTGCCAGCAGTGAAAAAAGCGGGGGGGCGAAGTTCTTC. It codes for CASSEKSGGAKFF.

This clonotype was seen at least ten times. The chain carries TRBV12-3 or TRBV12-4 and TRBJ2-3; TRBD2 matches 8 bases. This CDR3 spans 14 amino acids. With V trimmed by 4 bases and J by 5 bases, 5 bases remained unmatched. In DNA, the CDR3 is TGTGCCAGCAGTTCCGCGGGGGGCGTAGATACGCAGTATTTT. The encoded protein is CASSSAGGVDTQYF.

On this clonotype itself: This sequence may be a read error, since a much larger clone differs from it by one base. This likely comes from a read error, as the CDR3 has no conserved phenylalanine or tryptophan at its end. This chain uses TRBV7-9 with TRBJ1-3; D unclear. Trimming removed 3 bases from V and 4 bases from J, with 7 bases in between. Germline V gene sequence: CDR1 SEHNR, CDR2 FQNEAQ (reference sequence). The CDR3 is 13 residues long. DNA of the CDR3: TGTGCCAGCAGCTTCCGGACGGGAAACACCATATATCTT. Translated, it gives CASSFRTGNTIYL.

This clonotype came up many times. One end of the junction is discordant with germline, which a read error may explain. The chain is built from TRBV7-7 and TRBJ2-5; D gene uncertain. From germline, CDR1 is SSHAT and CDR2 FNYEAQ (reference sequence). This CDR3 has 13 residues. For the CDR3, the DNA is TGTGCTAGCAGCTTAGCTGGGAAGGAGACCCAGTACTTC. Translating gives CASSLAGKETQYF.

V and J are TRBV19 and TRBJ2-2; 11 bases agree with TRBD1. V lost 3 bases to trimming and J lost 8 bases; unmatched junction nucleotides: 8. The CDR3 runs to 16 residues. Per the germline V gene, CDR1 is LNHDA and CDR2 is SQIVND (reference sequence). CDR3 sequence: CASSIAGTGGTGELFF. The CDR3 region has the DNA TGTGCCAGTAGTATTGCCGGGACAGGGGGAACAGGGGAGCTGTTTTTT.